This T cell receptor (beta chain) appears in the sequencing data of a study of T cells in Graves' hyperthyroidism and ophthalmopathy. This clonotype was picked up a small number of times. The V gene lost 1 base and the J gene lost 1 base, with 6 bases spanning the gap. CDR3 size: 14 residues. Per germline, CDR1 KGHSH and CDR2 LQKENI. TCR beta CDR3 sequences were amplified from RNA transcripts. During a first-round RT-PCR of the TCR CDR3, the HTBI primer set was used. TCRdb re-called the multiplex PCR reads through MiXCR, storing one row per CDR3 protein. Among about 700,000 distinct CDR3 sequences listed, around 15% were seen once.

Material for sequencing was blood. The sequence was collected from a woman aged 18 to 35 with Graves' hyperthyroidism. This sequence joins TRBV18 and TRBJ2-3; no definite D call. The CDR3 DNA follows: TGTGCCAGCTCACCACTAAAGGGCACAGATACGCAGTATTTT. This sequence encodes CASSPLKGTDTQYF.